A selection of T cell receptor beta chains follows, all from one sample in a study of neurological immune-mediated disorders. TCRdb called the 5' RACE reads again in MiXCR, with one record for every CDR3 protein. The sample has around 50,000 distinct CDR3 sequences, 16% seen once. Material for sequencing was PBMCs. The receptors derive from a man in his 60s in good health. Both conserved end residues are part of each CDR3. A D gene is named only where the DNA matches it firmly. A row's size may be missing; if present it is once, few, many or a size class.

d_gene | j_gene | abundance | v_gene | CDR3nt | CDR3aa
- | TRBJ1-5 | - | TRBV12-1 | TGTGCCAGCTCAACGGGCCACGAAGGGATTCAGCCCCAGCATTTT | CASSTGHEGIQPQHF
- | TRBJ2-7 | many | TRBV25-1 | TGTGCCAGCAGTGAATCGATCGGTACGGGCAACGAGCAGTACTTC | CASSESIGTGNEQYF
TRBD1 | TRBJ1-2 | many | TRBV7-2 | TGTGCCAGCAGCTTAATGGGACAGGGGGCAGAAGGCTACACCTTC | CASSLMGQGAEGYTF
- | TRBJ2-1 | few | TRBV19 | TGTGCCAGTAGTGGAGTGGCAGGGGAGGAGCAGTTCTTC | CASSGVAGEEQFF
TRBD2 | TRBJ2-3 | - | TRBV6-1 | TGTGCCAGCAGTGAACTTTCGGGAGGGTTAACAGATACGCAGTATTTT | CASSELSGGLTDTQYF
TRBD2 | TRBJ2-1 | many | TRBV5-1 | TGTGCCAGCAGACGGACTAGCGGGAGCTCCTACAATGAGCAGTTCTTC | CASRRTSGSSYNEQFF
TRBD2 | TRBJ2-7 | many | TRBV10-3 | TGTGCCATCAGTGAGTCCGTAACAGCGGGGGACGAGCAGTACTTC | CAISESVTAGDEQYF
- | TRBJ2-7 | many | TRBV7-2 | TGTGCCAGCAGCTTACAACCAGGACCAGGGTCGTACGAGCAGTACTTC | CASSLQPGPGSYEQYF
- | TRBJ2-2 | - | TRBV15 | TGTGCCACCAGCAGCCATCCGAACACCGGGGAGCTGTTTTTT | CATSSHPNTGELFF
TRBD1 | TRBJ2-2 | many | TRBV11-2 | TGTGCCAGCAGCCTACAGGGGCGGAACACCGGGGAGCTGTTTTTT | CASSLQGRNTGELFF
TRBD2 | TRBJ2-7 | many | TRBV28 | TGTGCCAGCAGTTCAGAACGACTAGCGGGCTCCTACGAGCAGTACTTC | CASSSERLAGSYEQYF
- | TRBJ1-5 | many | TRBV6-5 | TGTGCCAGCAGTACACGAGGACAGCCCCAGCATTTT | CASSTRGQPQHF
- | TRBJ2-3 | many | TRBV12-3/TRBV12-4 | TGTGCCAGCAGTTTAAGGGCTAGCCGCACAGATACGCAGTATTTT | CASSLRASRTDTQYF
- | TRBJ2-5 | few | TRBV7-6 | TGTGCCAGCGGCGGGCAGGGGCCGATGCAAGAGACCCAGTACTTC | CASGGQGPMQETQYF
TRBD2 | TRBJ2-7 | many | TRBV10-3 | TGTGCCATCAGGGAGGGACTAGCGGGAGTGGGGGAGCAGTACTTC | CAIREGLAGVGEQYF
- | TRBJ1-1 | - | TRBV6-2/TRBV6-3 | TGTGCCAGCAGTTACTCGAGGCACAGAACAGGGCTGGCTTCAGCTTTCTTT | CASSYSRHRTGLASAFF
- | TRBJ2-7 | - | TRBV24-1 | TGTGAAACCAGTGGACCCGGTGGCGACGAGCAGTACTTC | CETSGPGGDEQYF
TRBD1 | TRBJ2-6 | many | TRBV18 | TGTGCCAGCTCACCGGACAGGGGCTCTGGGGCCAACGTCCTGACTTTC | CASSPDRGSGANVLTF
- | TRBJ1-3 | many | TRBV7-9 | TGTGCCAGCAGCTTTCCAGTGTCTAGTGGAAACACCATATATTTT | CASSFPVSSGNTIYF
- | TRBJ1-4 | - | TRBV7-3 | TGTGCCAGCAGCTTAACGGGAGGGTTTAAGGAAAAACTGTTTTTT | CASSLTGGFKEKLFF
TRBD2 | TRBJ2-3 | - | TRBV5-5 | TGTGCCAGCAGCTTGGTCGGGGGGGGACTAGTCCCAGATACGCAGTATTTT | CASSLVGGGLVPDTQYF
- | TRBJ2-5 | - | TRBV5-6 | TGTGCCAGCAGCGGGGGGACAAGGGGAGTTGAGACCCAGTACTTC | CASSGGTRGVETQYF
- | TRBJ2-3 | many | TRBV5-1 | TGCGCCAGCAGCTCTCGGGACTCCACAGATACGCAGTATTTT | CASSSRDSTDTQYF
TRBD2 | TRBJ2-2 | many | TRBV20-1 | TGCAGTGCTAGATCTGGACTAGCTAAGGGGTCGAACACCGGGGAGCTGTTTTTT | CSARSGLAKGSNTGELFF
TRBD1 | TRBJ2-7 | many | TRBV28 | TGTGCCAGCAGTTCGGGACAGGGTTACTACGAGCAGTACTTC | CASSSGQGYYEQYF
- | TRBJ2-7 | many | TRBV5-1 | TGCGCCAGCAGCTTGGTTACGGATGCCTACGAGCAGTACTTC | CASSLVTDAYEQYF
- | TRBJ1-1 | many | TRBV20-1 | TGCAGTGCTCCGGGACATCTGGACACTGAAGCTTTCTTT | CSAPGHLDTEAFF
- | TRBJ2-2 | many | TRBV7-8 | TGTGCCAGCAGCTCGGTGGGGGGCACCGGGGAGCTGTTTTTT | CASSSVGGTGELFF
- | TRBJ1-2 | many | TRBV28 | TGTGCCAGCAGTTTAAGAGGGGATGGCTACACCTTC | CASSLRGDGYTF
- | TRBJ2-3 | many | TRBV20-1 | TGCAGTGCTCTCCGGGGCGACAGCACAGATACGCAGTATTTT | CSALRGDSTDTQYF
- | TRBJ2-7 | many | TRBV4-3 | TGCGCCAGCAGCCAAGATTCCCTGGGGAACTCCTACGAGCAGTACTTC | CASSQDSLGNSYEQYF
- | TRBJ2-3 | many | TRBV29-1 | TGCAGCGTTGGCCTAGGGGCTGGCACAGATACGCAGTATTTT | CSVGLGAGTDTQYF
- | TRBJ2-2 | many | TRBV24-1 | TGTGCCACCAGTCCCCGGCTCACCGGGGAGCTGTTTTTT | CATSPRLTGELFF
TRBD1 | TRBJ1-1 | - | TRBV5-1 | TGCGCCAGCAGACAAGCCCACCAACAGGGGAGGAGCACTGAAGCTTTCTTT | CASRQAHQQGRSTEAFF
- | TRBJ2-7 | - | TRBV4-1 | TGCGCCAGCAGCCAATCGAGAGGGTTAATAGCCTACGAGCAGTACTTC | CASSQSRGLIAYEQYF
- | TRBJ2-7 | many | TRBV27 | TGTGCCAGCAGTAGAGGGGGAGGTACAACCTACGAGCAGTACTTC | CASSRGGGTTYEQYF
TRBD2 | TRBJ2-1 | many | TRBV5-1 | TGCGCCAGCTACCTAGCGGGAGGGGACAATGAGCAGTTCTTC | CASYLAGGDNEQFF
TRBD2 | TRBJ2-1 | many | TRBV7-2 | TGTGCCAGCAGCTTGGCGGGAGCCAATGAGCAGTTCTTC | CASSLAGANEQFF
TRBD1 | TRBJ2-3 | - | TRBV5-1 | TGCGCCAGCAGCCCCGGGACAGGGGCAGATACGCAGTATTTT | CASSPGTGADTQYF
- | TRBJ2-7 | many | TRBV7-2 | TGTGCCAGCAGCTTAGATCCCCAGCGGGAGCAGTACTTC | CASSLDPQREQYF
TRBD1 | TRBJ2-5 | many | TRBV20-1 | TGCAGTGCTGCCAGGGGGCGTGAGACCCAGTACTTC | CSAARGRETQYF
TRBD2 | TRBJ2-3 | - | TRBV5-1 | TGCGCCAGCAGCTTTGGCGGACTAGGATCCCCAGATACGCAGTATTTT | CASSFGGLGSPDTQYF
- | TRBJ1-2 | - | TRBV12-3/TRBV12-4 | TGTGCCAGCAGCCGAACAGGGCGAGGCTATGGCTACACCTTC | CASSRTGRGYGYTF
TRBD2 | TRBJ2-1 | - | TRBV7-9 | TGTGCCAGCAGTTCCGGACTAGCGGGGGGCCCGCTCTTCTTC | CASSSGLAGGPLFF
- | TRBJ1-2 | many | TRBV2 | TGTGCCAGCAGTGTGGAGGGGCGGACCTATGGCTACACCTTC | CASSVEGRTYGYTF